The 13 T cell receptor beta chains below come from one sample, sequenced in a study of blood T cells in healthy people across ages. Through a sample-barcoded 5' primer and a J-beta primer mix, a second PCR was run for roughly 6 to 12 cycles. MiXCR, applied by TCRdb to the 5' RACE reads, yields one record per CDR3 protein. The data contain about 800,000 distinct CDR3 sequences, roughly 25% of them singletons. These same records also appear under a second study, on T cells of mothers and their children.

Sample: blood. All receptors come from a boy aged 5-17 years in good health.

V usage is TRBV7-9 and J usage is TRBJ2-2, with D hard to call. Trimming removed 1 base from V and 2 bases from J, with 8 bases in between. Per germline, CDR1 SEHNR and CDR2 FQNEAQ (reference sequence). The CDR3 is made up of 15 amino acids. The CDR3 spells CASSLVGSNTGELFF. Here the CDR3 DNA reads TGTGCCAGCAGCTTAGTCGGCAGCAACACCGGGGAGCTGTTTTTT. Drawing the rest from reference TRBV7-9 and TRBJ2-2, the complete variable domain is DTGVSQNPRHKITKRGQNVTFRCDPISEHNRLYWYRQTLGQGPEFLTYFQNEAQLEKSRLLSDRFSAERPKGSFSTLEIQRTEQGDSAMYLCASSLVGSNTGELFFGEGSRLTVL.

The sample holds a few counts of this clonotype. The conserved final phenylalanine or tryptophan is absent from the CDR3, which likely points to a read error. The chain recombines TRBV6-2 or TRBV6-3 with TRBJ2-1; possible D gene TRBD1, 5 bases. Germline CDR1 is MNHEY and CDR2 is SVGEGT. Deletions cut 7 bases from V and 1 base from J, with 17 bases between. There are 16 residues in the CDR3. CDR3 region: CASTFSDKASYNEQFL. The CDR3 DNA is TGTGCCAGCACCTTCTCGGACAAGGCTTCCTACAATGAGCAGTTCCTC.

This clonotype was counted between two and nine times. The rearrangement uses TRBV27 and TRBJ2-5; D ambiguous. Near its end, the DNA agrees better with TRBJ2-7, so the J call may be wrong. The germline V gene has CDR1 MNHEY and CDR2 SMNVEV (reference sequence). This CDR3 has 15 residues. The CDR3 spells CASSPFRALSYEQYF. The CDR3 DNA is TGTGCCAGCAGTCCCTTCCGAGCACTCTCCTACGAGCAGTACTTC.

This clonotype appeared a few times. The chain carries TRBV5-1 and TRBJ2-2, with D perhaps matching TRBD2 (5 bases). Germline loops: CDR1 SGHRS, CDR2 YFSETQ. This CDR3 is built from 15 residues. Trimming removed 3 bases from V and 2 bases from J, with 11 bases in between. CDR3 amino acids: CASSSGLTNTGELFF. The DNA of the CDR3 is TGCGCCAGCAGCTCCGGACTTACAAACACCGGGGAGCTGTTTTTT.

This chain connects TRBV29-1 to TRBJ2-5, with D maybe TRBD2 (5 bases). The germline gives CDR1 SQVTM, CDR2 ANQGSEA. The CDR3 contains 12 residues. The ends were cut back, 6 bases at V and 2 bases at J, with 10 bases in the middle. DNA of the CDR3: TGCAGCGTGAATGGACTGCAAGAGACCCAGTACTTC. The encoded protein is CSVNGLQETQYF.

V and J are TRBV9 and TRBJ2-3; the match to TRBD2 covers 9 bases. This CDR3 region has 17 residues. Germline values: CDR1 SGDLS, CDR2 YYNGEE. Losses at the gene ends were 4 bases for V and 2 bases for J; bases not matched to a gene: 11. The CDR3 nucleotides are TGTGCCAGCAGCCCTCGGTGGCGGGGGGGCCTCACAGATACGCAGTATTTT. Translation gives CASSPRWRGGLTDTQYF.

The chain joins TRBV12-3 or TRBV12-4 to TRBJ1-5, with a possible D match to TRBD1 (6 bases). The CDR3 length is 15 residues. Trimming left V 0 bases short and J 7 bases short, with 13 bases between. The DNA for the CDR3 is TGTGCCAGCAGTTTAGCGATGGCAGGGGAACAGCCCCAGCATTTT. Protein product: CASSLAMAGEQPQHF.

Ten or more counts support this clonotype. This chain uses TRBV9 with TRBJ1-1; no definite D call. The germline V gene has CDR1 SGDLS and CDR2 YYNGEE. The CDR3 length is 10 residues. Trimming removed 1 base from V and 11 bases from J, with 6 bases in between. Here the CDR3 reads CASSVPGAFF. The DNA for the CDR3 is TGTGCCAGCAGCGTACCGGGGGCTTTCTTT.

This clonotype showed up just a few times. The rearrangement links TRBV28 to TRBJ2-5, with 9 bases matching TRBD1. The CDR3 has 15 amino acids. CDR1 and CDR2 (germline): MDHEN, SYDVKM. V shed 6 bases, J shed 1 base, and the junction held 6 bases outside the gene matches. This chain's CDR3 is CASSGTGKIQETQYF. CDR3 in DNA: TGTGCCAGCAGCGGGACAGGGAAGATCCAAGAGACCCAGTACTTC.

This clonotype appeared a few times. The chain's CDR3 is CSARDESPAETQYF. In DNA, the CDR3 is TGCAGTGCTAGGGATGAGAGCCCCGCGGAGACCCAGTACTTC. The chain combines TRBV20-1 with TRBJ2-5; unclear D gene. The CDR3 is made up of 14 amino acids. Deletions cut 3 bases from V and 5 bases from J, with 16 bases between. Germline loops: CDR1 DFQATT, CDR2 SNEGSKA (reference sequence).

This clonotype appeared a few times. The chain has TRBV11-2 and TRBJ2-1; tentative D call: TRBD2 (6 bases). The germline V gene encodes CDR1 SGHAT and CDR2 FQNNGV. The CDR3 loop spans 13 amino acids. V lost 5 bases to trimming and J lost 9 bases, with 14 bases between them. The CDR3 coding sequence is TGTGCCAGCAGCCTAAGTTGGGGAGGTGAGCAGTTCTTC. Protein sequence: CASSLSWGGEQFF.

The CDR3 bases are TGTGCCAGCAGCGTCGGGACAGACCACTACGAGCAGTACTTC. Its protein is CASSVGTDHYEQYF. This chain uses TRBV9 with TRBJ2-7; 7 nucleotides agree with TRBD1. The trim removed 2 bases at V and 3 bases at J, leaving 5 bases unmatched. CDR3 size: 14 residues. Germline CDR1 SGDLS, CDR2 YYNGEE.

The V call is TRBV11-2, the J call TRBJ2-1; D is unresolved. The CDR3 runs 13 residues. V was cut by 1 base and J by 5 bases, with 6 bases left in between. The germline V gene has CDR1 SGHAT and CDR2 FQNNGV. The CDR3 DNA reads as TGTGCCAGCAGCTTAGCCGTCAACAATGAGCAGTTCTTC. It is translated as CASSLAVNNEQFF.